This T cell receptor beta chain was recorded in a study of T cell responses to AZD1222 COVID-19 vaccine. V dropped 7 bases and J dropped 6; count of bases not matched to a gene: 7. The CDR3 is 14 amino acids. Measured with immunoSEQ multiplex PCR; TCRdb has only the in-frame clones, and not every one. The sample records under 85,000 clones, 88% being singletons. The gene calls are TRBV5-3 and TRBJ2-1; 10 nucleotides agree with TRBD2. Being an ORF, TRBV5-3 has a function that is uncertain. The origin of this receptor is an adult in good health. The sequences come from peripheral blood, collected on day 0 of MenACWY control vaccination. CDR3 DNA sequence: TGTGCCAGACCTTTAGCGGGGGGCCGCAATGAGCAGTTCTTC. Translation gives CARPLAGGRNEQFF.